This TCR beta chain derives from a study of T cell repertoires in cytomegalovirus infection. For the study at large: The study used recently identified HLA-C-restricted and well-studied HLA-B-restricted CMV epitopes. Public TCR beta signatures provided an indication of both CMV infection and a matching HLA type. Study findings and constraints: Dominating the ex vivo response were TCR beta clonotypes that were CMV-specific and HLA-C-restricted.

As concerns this clonotype: Its antigen is still unknown.

Using its own MiXCR run on the reads, TCRdb lists one record per CDR3 protein. The table lists under 850,000 distinct CDR3 sequences, roughly 36% of them singletons. The CDR3 is 14 amino acids. Trimming at V came to 5 bases and at J to 4 bases, leaving 4 bases not matched to a gene. Germline assignment: CDR1 SGHDN and CDR2 FVKESK. V is TRBV14 and J is TRBJ2-3; 9 bases fit TRBD2. The clonotype comes from a human donor in good health (CMV status not recorded). Some clones in this sample may be carry-over from other donors' samples. The sequences come from cultured PBMCs, collected from culture after CMV antigen stimulation. The CDR3 sequence: CASSNRLAADTQYF. CDR3 coding DNA: TGTGCCAGCAGCAATCGACTAGCGGCAGATACGCAGTATTTT. Together with reference TRBV14 and TRBJ2-3, the CDR3 gives the full variable domain: EAGVTQFPSHSVIEKGQTVTLRCDPISGHDNLYWYRRVMGKEIKFLLHFVKESKQDESGMPNNRFLAERTGGTYSTLKVQPAELEDSGVYFCASSNRLAADTQYFGPGTRLTVL.